The 13 T cell receptor beta chains reported below all come from one sample, sequenced in a study of blood T cell repertoires in COVID-19. Using immunoSEQ multiplex PCR, the repertoire was profiled, and TCRdb retains in-frame clones only, with some absent. Of about 170,000 clones listed, just over 90% are singletons. Sequencing input: peripheral blood. These receptors were taken from a man aged 18 to 29 with COVID-19, enrolled during active disease.

The rearrangement links TRBV7-3 to TRBJ2-1, with D perhaps TRBD2 (6 bases). CDR3 size: 19 residues. Trimming removed 0 bases from V and 3 bases from J, with 21 bases in between. Looked up from germline, CDR1 is SGHTA and CDR2 is FQGTGA. The CDR3 DNA sequence: TGTGCCAGCAGCTTAACGGCGGAGTTGGGGCTAGCGAACTACAATGAGCAGTTCTTC. It translates to CASSLTAELGLANYNEQFF.

This clone has just a few counts. The chain joins TRBV9 to TRBJ2-2, with D maybe TRBD1 (5 bases). The CDR3 is 18 residues long. Trimming stripped 3 bases from V and 1 base from J, with 19 bases between. CDR1 is SGDLS, CDR2 YYNGEE, per germline. CDR3 region: CASSARFRTTGNTGELFF. Written as DNA, the CDR3 is TGTGCCAGCAGCGCCCGGTTTAGGACAACAGGGAACACCGGGGAGCTGTTTTTT.

V and J are TRBV10-3 and TRBJ2-1, with D perhaps TRBD2 (6 bases). V shed 4 bases and J shed 3 bases, with 7 bases lying between them. Per the germline V gene, CDR1 is ENHRY and CDR2 is SYGVKD. The CDR3 covers 13 residues. CDR3 protein: CAISGGNYNEQFF. CDR3 sequence (DNA): TGTGCCATCAGTGGCGGGAACTACAATGAGCAGTTCTTC.

V and J are TRBV7-2 and TRBJ2-7; 7 bases agree with TRBD2. The germline CDR1 and CDR2 sequences are SGHTA and FQGNSA. With V trimmed by 0 bases and J by 3 bases, 8 bases remained unmatched. This CDR3 contains 16 residues. Here the CDR3 reads CASSLARDRGDYEQYF. The CDR3 DNA follows: TGTGCCAGCAGCTTAGCCAGAGACCGGGGGGACTACGAGCAGTACTTC.

The V and J genes are TRBV5-1 and TRBJ1-5, with unresolved D. This CDR3 has 13 amino acids. Trimming removed 0 bases from V and 4 bases from J, with 5 bases in between. CDR1 SGHRS and CDR2 YFSETQ come from the germline V gene. CDR3 sequence (DNA): TGCGCCAGCAGCTTGGCAGGAAATCAGCCCCAGCATTTT. It yields the protein CASSLAGNQPQHF.

This chain connects TRBV4-1 to TRBJ2-1, with TRBD1 matching over 7 bases. Germline values: CDR1 MGHRA, CDR2 YSYEKL. The CDR3 has 18 amino acids. The V segment lost 1 base and the J segment 0 bases; nucleotides outside the gene matches: 9. CDR3 in amino acids: CASSQGSQGTSSYNEQFF. The DNA of the CDR3 is TGCGCCAGCAGCCAAGGGTCACAGGGGACGAGCTCCTACAATGAGCAGTTCTTC.

The chain has TRBV30 and TRBJ2-1; perhaps D is TRBD1 or TRBD2 (5 bases each). Trimming took off 5 bases at V and 6 bases at J, with 14 bases between the two ends. In germline, CDR1 is GTSNPN, CDR2 SVGIG (reference sequence). This CDR3 has 13 amino acids. CDR3 DNA: TGTGCCTGGGGGACCAGCGCGAGCAATGAGCAGTTCTTC. It yields the protein CAWGTSASNEQFF.

The chain is built from TRBV5-1 and TRBJ2-1; the D gene is possibly TRBD1 (6 bases). V was cut by 2 bases and J by 2 bases, with 11 bases left in between. This CDR3 contains 15 residues. Germline CDR1 is SGHRS and CDR2 is YFSETQ. The CDR3 nucleotides read TGCGCCAGCAGCTTAGGGACAAGCACCTACAATGAGCAGTTCTTC. Its translation: CASSLGTSTYNEQFF.

This chain links TRBV2 with TRBJ1-5; 10 nucleotides agree with TRBD1. This CDR3 has 16 amino acids. V gave up 7 bases and J gave up 2 bases; unmatched junction bases: 8. Germline V gene data show CDR1 as SNHLY and CDR2 as FYNNEI. This chain's CDR3 is CASTRTGGGGNQPQHF. The CDR3 DNA reads as TGTGCCAGCACCAGGACAGGGGGTGGCGGCAATCAGCCCCAGCATTTT.

V is TRBV19 and J is TRBJ1-3; D is possibly TRBD1 (6 bases). The CDR3 has 14 residues. Trimming cost V 7 bases and J 0 bases, with 10 bases left between them. Germline V gene lookup returns CDR1 LNHDA and CDR2 SQIVND (reference sequence). The CDR3 nucleotides read TGTGCCAGTATGGACAGACACTCTGGAAACACCATATATTTT. The encoded protein is CASMDRHSGNTIYF.

The chain carries TRBV19 and TRBJ2-7; 8 bases are a match to TRBD2. V shed 1 base, J shed 2 bases, and the junction held 4 bases outside the gene matches. Germline CDR1 LNHDA, CDR2 SQIVND (reference sequence). This CDR3 contains 15 residues. The CDR3 region has the DNA TGTGCCAGTAGTATAGCGGGAGGGCACACCTACGAGCAGTACTTC. Translated, it gives CASSIAGGHTYEQYF.

This chain joins TRBV6-5 and TRBJ1-3; TRBD1 matches at 8 bases. In germline, CDR1 is MNHEY, CDR2 SVGAGI. V lost 11 bases and J lost 0; bases outside the gene matches: 6. CDR3 length equals 14 residues. The CDR3 sequence is CAGRDRPSGNTIYF. CDR3 sequence (DNA): TGTGCCGGCCGGGACAGGCCCTCTGGAAACACCATATATTTT.

The J gene is TRBJ1-1, the V gene TRBV19; D ambiguous. The V gene lost 7 bases and the J gene lost 1 base, with 13 bases spanning the gap. Germline V gene data show CDR1 as LNHDA and CDR2 as SQIVND (reference sequence). The CDR3 runs to 14 residues. CDR3 sequence (DNA): TGTGCCAGTACTCCCGGGAGGACGAACACTGAAGCTTTCTTT. Protein sequence: CASTPGRTNTEAFF.